The clone carrying this T cell receptor (beta chain) was seen ten or more times. Its antigen is still unknown. This CDR3 contains 13 residues. Germline CDR1 is LGHNA and CDR2 is YSLEER. Trimming left V 0 bases short and J 7 bases short, with 6 bases between. Treatment meaning: oral pan-JAK inhibitor, 5-10 mg twice daily. The sequencing template was cDNA reverse transcribed from extracted RNA. The repertoire was sequenced with immunoSEQ multiplex PCR; TCRdb's copy has only in-frame clones and lacks some. This table holds roughly 180,000 clones, 40% to 65% found once. This specimen comes from a study of CD8+ T cells in alopecia areata. General study findings and limits: Mice showed clearer TCR sharing than patients did, a gap that was possibly HLA-related. Scalp clonality and expanded CD8+ clones among the top 100 were significantly decreased by tofacitinib.

V is TRBV4-3 and J is TRBJ2-2; D not certain. The source material was CD8+ T cells sorted from blood, sampled at week 24, from a patient treated with tofacitinib. The sequence was collected from a human donor with alopecia areata. The CDR3 spells CASSQDNNGELFF. CDR3 sequence (DNA): TGCGCCAGCAGCCAAGATAATAACGGGGAGCTGTTTTTT.